This T cell receptor beta chain derives from a study of cytomegalovirus exposure and HLA in healthy donors. The wider study: The same platform used for the roughly 610 first-cohort repertoires was also used for the 95 to 150 validation repertoires, as a later analysis reported. The study, taken as a whole, reports: There were around 160 TCR beta chains listed as cytomegalovirus-associated.

Regarding this clone: Its matching antigen is unknown.

The data were produced by immunoSEQ multiplex PCR, yet TCRdb's version contains in-frame clones alone and is incomplete. Of 66,000 or so clones listed, about 97% are singletons. The sample taken for sequencing was PBMCs. This TCR was recovered from a woman under 30 in good health and CMV-seropositive.

The CDR3 region has the DNA TGCAGCGTTGCGAAGGAAAAGCGGCAAGAGACCCAGTACTTC. Translating it yields CSVAKEKRQETQYF. The J gene is TRBJ2-5, the V gene TRBV29-1, with a tentative D call TRBD2 (5 bases). Trimming left V 4 bases short and J 2 bases short, with 14 bases between. The germline V gene has CDR1 SQVTM and CDR2 ANQGSEA. The CDR3 has 14 amino acids.